The clone carrying this T cell receptor (beta chain) was detected many times. The data were obtained in a study of T cells in Graves' hyperthyroidism and ophthalmopathy. Trimming took off 5 bases at V and 8 bases at J, with 18 bases between the two ends. The CDR3 spans 14 residues. Per the germline V gene, CDR1 is MDHEN and CDR2 is SYDVKM. Amplification targeted TCR beta CDR3 regions from RNA transcripts. Initially, a first-round RT-PCR of the TCR CDR3 employed the HTBI primer set. TCRdb processed the multiplex PCR reads anew with MiXCR; each CDR3 protein has one entry. The sample consists of hundreds of thousands of distinct CDR3 sequences, about 20% of them appearing once.

This TCR derives from a man in his thirties or forties with Graves' ophthalmopathy. The sequenced sample was blood. The chain links TRBV28 to TRBJ2-5, with a possible D match to TRBD2 (5 bases). CDR3 sequence (DNA): TGTGCCAGCAGTCACGGACCCCCGCGGGTCACCCAGTACTTC. Encoded protein: CASSHGPPRVTQYF.